This TCR beta chain was sequenced for a study of blood T cells in healthy people across ages. Study conclusions and caveats: A greater number of naive CD4+ cells and higher diversity distinguished long-lived donors from aged donors.

Sample-barcoded 5' priming and a J-beta primer mix drove a second PCR of roughly 7 to 11 cycles. Tags on each cDNA molecule came from a template-switch adaptor with 12 random nucleotides. The study obtained at least 2.5 million CDR3-containing paired-end reads from every sample. TCRdb called the 5' RACE reads again in MiXCR, with one record for every CDR3 protein. Found here are about 650,000 distinct CDR3 sequences, under 65% of them singletons; the top ten hold approximately 12%. A word on this clonotype: As yet, its antigen is unknown.

Every sample yielded at least 6.5 million isolated PBMCs. The CDR3 length is 13 residues. Germline-derived CDR1 and CDR2 are DFQATT and SNEGSKA (reference sequence). V shed 3 bases and J shed 12 bases, with 18 bases lying between them. The chain uses TRBV20-1 and TRBJ2-1; D unclear. This receptor was taken from a woman of 80 years or more in good health. Sequenced input: blood. CDR3 DNA: TGCAGTGCTAGGCAAGTGGGTGTAATGGCGCAGTTCTTC. Translated, it gives CSARQVGVMAQFF.